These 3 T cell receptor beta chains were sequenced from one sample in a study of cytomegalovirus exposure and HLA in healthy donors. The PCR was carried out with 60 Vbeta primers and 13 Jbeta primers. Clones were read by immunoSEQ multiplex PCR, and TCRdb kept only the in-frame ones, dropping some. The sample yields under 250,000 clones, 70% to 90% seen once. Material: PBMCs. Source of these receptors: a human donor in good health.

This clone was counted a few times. The CDR3 is CASSLSLGNYGYTF. CDR3 bases: TGTGCCAGCAGCTTGAGCCTCGGGAACTATGGCTACACCTTC. The chain recombines TRBV5-4 with TRBJ1-2; no firm D call. The germline gives CDR1 SGHNT, CDR2 YYREEE (reference sequence). The ends were cut back, 1 base at V and 2 bases at J, with 9 bases in the middle. The CDR3 is 14 residues long.

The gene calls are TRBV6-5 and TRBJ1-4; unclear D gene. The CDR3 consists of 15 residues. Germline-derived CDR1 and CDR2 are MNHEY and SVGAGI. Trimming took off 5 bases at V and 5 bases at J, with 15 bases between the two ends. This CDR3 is CASSPRLRRNEKLFF. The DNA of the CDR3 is TGTGCCAGCAGTCCTAGACTCCGAAGGAATGAAAAACTGTTTTTT.

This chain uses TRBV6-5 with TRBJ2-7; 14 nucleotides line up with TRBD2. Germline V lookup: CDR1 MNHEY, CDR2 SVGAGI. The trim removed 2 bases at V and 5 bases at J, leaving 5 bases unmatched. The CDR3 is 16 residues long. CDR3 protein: CASSYAGTSGRDEQYF. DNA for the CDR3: TGTGCCAGCAGTTACGCCGGGACTAGCGGGAGAGACGAGCAGTACTTC.